What follows describes a single T cell receptor (beta chain). Its antigen remains unidentified. The length of the CDR3 is 15 residues. Trimming pared 0 bases from V and 3 bases from J, leaving 8 bases between. In germline, CDR1 is MDHEN, CDR2 SYDVKM. Assay used: immunoSEQ multiplex PCR; TCRdb lists only in-frame clones, some missing. The sample lists 80,000 to 100,000 clones, around nine tenths occurring once. The data are from a study of cytomegalovirus exposure and HLA in healthy donors. Findings and caveats of the study: Some TCR beta chains (roughly 160 of them) were listed as cytomegalovirus-associated.

The clonotype was recovered from a woman in her twenties or thirties in good health and CMV-seronegative. The J gene is TRBJ2-2, the V gene TRBV28; possibly TRBD1 for D (6 bases). The sample taken for sequencing was PBMCs. In DNA form, the CDR3 reads TGTGCCAGCAGTTTATGGGACAGTGACACCGGGGAGCTGTTTTTT. It specifies CASSLWDSDTGELFF.